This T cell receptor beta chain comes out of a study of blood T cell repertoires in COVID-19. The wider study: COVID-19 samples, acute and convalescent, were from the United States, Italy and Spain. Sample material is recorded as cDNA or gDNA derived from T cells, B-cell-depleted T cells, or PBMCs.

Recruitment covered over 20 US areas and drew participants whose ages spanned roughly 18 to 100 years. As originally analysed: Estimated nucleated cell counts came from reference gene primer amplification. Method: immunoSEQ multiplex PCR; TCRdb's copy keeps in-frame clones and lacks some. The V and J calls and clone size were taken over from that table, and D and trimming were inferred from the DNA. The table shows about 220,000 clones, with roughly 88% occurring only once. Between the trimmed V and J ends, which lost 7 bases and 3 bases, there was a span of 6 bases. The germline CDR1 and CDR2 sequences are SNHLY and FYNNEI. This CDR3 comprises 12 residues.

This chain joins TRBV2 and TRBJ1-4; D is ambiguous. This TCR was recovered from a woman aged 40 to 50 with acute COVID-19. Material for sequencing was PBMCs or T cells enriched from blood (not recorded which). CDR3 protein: CASNRANEKLFF. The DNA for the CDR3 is TGTGCCAGCAACAGAGCTAATGAAAAACTGTTTTTT.